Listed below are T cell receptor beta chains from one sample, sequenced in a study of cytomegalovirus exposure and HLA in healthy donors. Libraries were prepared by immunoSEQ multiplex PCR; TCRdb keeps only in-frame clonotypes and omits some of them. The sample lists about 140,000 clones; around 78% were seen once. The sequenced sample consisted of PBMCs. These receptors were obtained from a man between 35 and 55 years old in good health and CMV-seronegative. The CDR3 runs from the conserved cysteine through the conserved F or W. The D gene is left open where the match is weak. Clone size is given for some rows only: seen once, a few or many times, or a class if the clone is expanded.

TGTGCCAGCAGTTTGAGGTGGGGGGGTCGGAACACTGAAGCTTTCTTT CASSLRWGGRNTEAFF TRBJ1-1 TRBV27 16 NA NA
TGTGCCAGCATCGGGACAGGGCGCGGTGGGACTGAAGCTTTCTTT CASIGTGRGGTEAFF TRBJ1-1 TRBV27 15 NA TRBD1
TGTGCCAGCAGCCGACAGGGGAACACTGAAGCTTTCTTT CASSRQGNTEAFF TRBJ1-1 TRBV6-1 13 NA TRBD1
TGTGCCAGCAGCTTAGACAGGATGAACTATGGCTACACCTTC CASSLDRMNYGYTF TRBJ1-2 TRBV11-2 14 NA NA
TGTGCCAGCAGTTCGGTCCATGAGCAGTTCTTC CASSSVHEQFF TRBJ2-1 TRBV5-4 11 NA NA
TGCAGCGTTGAGGATGACCAGGGGGGCGAGCAGTACTTC CSVEDDQGGEQYF TRBJ2-7 TRBV29-1 13 once NA
TGTGCCAGCAGGGAAATAGCGCTAGCGATCTACAATGAGCAGTTCTTC CASREIALAIYNEQFF TRBJ2-1 TRBV2 16 NA NA
TGCGCCAGCAGCTTCCCTAGCGAAAAACTGTTTTTT CASSFPSEKLFF TRBJ1-4 TRBV5-1 12 NA NA
TGTGCCAGCAGCTTAGGGAGCTACGAGCAGTACTTC CASSLGSYEQYF TRBJ2-7 TRBV7-2 12 NA NA
TGTGCCAGCAGACTTCTAGCGACCCAAGAGACCCAGTACTTC CASRLLATQETQYF TRBJ2-5 TRBV2 14 NA NA
TGTGCCAGCAGTGAAGGGACTAGCCGCTACGAGCAGTACTTC CASSEGTSRYEQYF TRBJ2-7 TRBV6-1 14 NA TRBD2
TGTGCCAGCAGCCCCGACCGAGGCAACGAGCAGTACTTC CASSPDRGNEQYF TRBJ2-7 TRBV7-6 13 NA NA
TGTGCCAGCAGTGGAACTGGACAGGGGATACTTTCACCCCTCCACTTT CASSGTGQGILSPLHF TRBJ1-6 TRBV2 16 NA TRBD1
TGTGCCAGCAGCTTAAAGGCGGCGCCGAACACCGGGGAGCTGTTTTTT CASSLKAAPNTGELFF TRBJ2-2 TRBV7-2 16 NA NA
TGTGCCAGCAGCAAATTCAGTCTTTATGAGACCCAGTACTTC CASSKFSLYETQYF TRBJ2-5 TRBV21-1 14 NA NA
TGTGCCAGCAGTCTGGACAGGGCCACCCAGCCCCAGCATTTT CASSLDRATQPQHF TRBJ1-5 TRBV11-2 14 NA TRBD1
TGTGCCAGCAGTGAAAGGGGGGGCATCTCCTACGAGCAGTACTTC CASSERGGISYEQYF TRBJ2-7 TRBV2 15 NA NA
TGTGCCAGCAGCTTTACTACGGGGGACTATGGCTACACCTTC CASSFTTGDYGYTF TRBJ1-2 TRBV7-2 14 NA NA
TGTGCCAGTAGTATAGCCGCGGTCGGCTACGAGCAGTACTTC CASSIAAVGYEQYF TRBJ2-7 TRBV19 14 NA NA
TGTGCCAGCAGCGATGCGCGGGACTACGAGCAGTACTTC CASSDARDYEQYF TRBJ2-7 TRBV5-8 13 NA NA
TGTGCCAGCAGATCCTCCGGGACAGTACAGTTCTTC CASRSSGTVQFF TRBJ2-1 TRBV2 12 NA TRBD1
TGTGCCAGCACCGGCGGGTCGGTCCCCGGGGAGCTGTTTTTT CASTGGSVPGELFF TRBJ2-2 TRBV11-3 14 NA NA
TGTGCCAGTAGTATGGGGGGGCCCTCATATGGCTACACCTTC CASSMGGPSYGYTF TRBJ1-2 TRBV19 14 few NA
TGTGCCAGCAGCGTAGGGTCGGGGAGCTCCTACAATGAGCAGTTCTTC CASSVGSGSSYNEQFF TRBJ2-1 TRBV9 16 NA NA
TGTGCCAGTAGACCTCAACAGGGGGCAAACACCGGGGAGCTGTTTTTT CASRPQQGANTGELFF TRBJ2-2 TRBV19 16 NA TRBD1
TGCGCCAGCAGCGGAACAGGGGGTCTGCGCACAGATACGCAGTATTTT CASSGTGGLRTDTQYF TRBJ2-3 TRBV5-1 16 NA TRBD1
TGTGCCAGCAGTGGCGTTACTAATTCACCCCTCCACTTT CASSGVTNSPLHF TRBJ1-6 TRBV6-1 13 NA NA
TGTGCCAGTAGTCCCGGGACAGGGTATTACGAGCAGTACTTC CASSPGTGYYEQYF TRBJ2-7 TRBV19 14 NA TRBD1
TGTGCCAGCAGCCTAGACCCCAGCCCTAGGTATGGCTACACCTTC CASSLDPSPRYGYTF TRBJ1-2 TRBV5-6 15 few NA
TGTGCCAGCAGCTTAGTGGCCAGGCAAGAGACCCAGTACTTC CASSLVARQETQYF TRBJ2-5 TRBV7-8 14 NA NA
TGTGCCAGCAGCCCACCCACGGGGGGCTGGGAGCAGTTCTTC CASSPPTGGWEQFF TRBJ2-1 TRBV11-2 14 NA NA
TGTGCCAGCAGCCCTGGGGGGACCGAGGCCTACGAGCAGTACTTC CASSPGGTEAYEQYF TRBJ2-7 TRBV11-2 15 NA NA
TGCGCCAGCAGCTACGAGACGGGGGCCTACGAGCAGTACTTC CASSYETGAYEQYF TRBJ2-7 TRBV5-1 14 NA NA
TGTGCCAGCAGCAAACTCCCGGGACAGGGCCCGGCGTGGCAGCCCCAGCATTTT CASSKLPGQGPAWQPQHF TRBJ1-5 TRBV21-1 18 NA NA
TGTTCCAGCAGCTTCCTAGCGGGAGACGAGCAGTACTTC CSSSFLAGDEQYF TRBJ2-7 TRBV7-9 13 NA TRBD2
TGTGCCAGCAGCGTAGGAAGCGGGGGAGCGGATACGCAGTATTTT CASSVGSGGADTQYF TRBJ2-3 TRBV9 15 NA TRBD2
TGTGCCAGCAGCTTTCCGGGAGCTAGGGGCTACGAGCAGTACTTC CASSFPGARGYEQYF TRBJ2-7 TRBV5-6 15 few NA
TGTGCCAGCAGCGCCATAACGGGAGGATACAACGAGCAGTACTTC CASSAITGGYNEQYF TRBJ2-7 TRBV5-4 15 NA TRBD2
TGTGCCAGCAGCTTACTGGCGGGGGACTACGAGCAGTACTTC CASSLLAGDYEQYF TRBJ2-7 TRBV7-3 14 NA TRBD2
TGTGCCAGCAGCCCGCCGGGACAGGGCCCTTATACGCAGTATTTT CASSPPGQGPYTQYF TRBJ2-3 TRBV5-4 15 NA TRBD1
TGTGCCAGCAGCCAACTCCTGACTAGCGGGGAATACAATGAGCAGTTCTTC CASSQLLTSGEYNEQFF TRBJ2-1 TRBV14 17 NA TRBD2
TGCGCCAGCAGCTCGACTAGCGGGAGGGCGGAGGAGCAGTACTTC CASSSTSGRAEEQYF TRBJ2-7 TRBV5-1 15 NA TRBD2
TGTGCCAGCAGCCTTAGACTAGCGGGGGGATCCCAAGAGACCCAGTACTTC CASSLRLAGGSQETQYF TRBJ2-5 TRBV7-6 17 NA TRBD2
TGTGCCAGCACCTCCCGGACAGGGACAACATATACAGATACGCAGTATTTT CASTSRTGTTYTDTQYF TRBJ2-3 TRBV27 17 NA TRBD1
TGTGCCAGCAGATCCCTCACCGGGACTGCGAACACCGGGGAGCTGTTTTTT CASRSLTGTANTGELFF TRBJ2-2 TRBV27 17 NA NA
TGTGCCAGCAGCCTTACGGGCGCGGGGACCCAGTACTTC CASSLTGAGTQYF TRBJ2-5 TRBV7-8 13 NA NA
TGTGCCAGTAGTATAGACGGGACAGGGAATAATTCACCCCTCCACTTT CASSIDGTGNNSPLHF TRBJ1-6 TRBV19 16 NA TRBD1
TGTGCCACGAGCACCGGGATAGGCTACGAGCAGTACTTC CATSTGIGYEQYF TRBJ2-7 TRBV6-1 13 NA NA
TGTGCCTGGAGTGTTCCTCCGGGGACCCAGTACTTC CAWSVPPGTQYF TRBJ2-5 TRBV30 12 NA NA
TGTGCCAGCAGTTTATCCCCTAGCGGGGGGGTAGGGGCCGGGGAGCTGTTTTTT CASSLSPSGGVGAGELFF TRBJ2-2 TRBV27 18 NA TRBD2
TGTGCCACCGCTTCCGGGACAGGCATCGGCGGCTACACCTTC CATASGTGIGGYTF TRBJ1-2 TRBV19 14 NA TRBD1
TGTGCCAGCAGTTACTCCAACGAGCAGTACTTC CASSYSNEQYF TRBJ2-7 TRBV6-5 11 NA NA
TGTGCCAGCAGCTTGGCCAGATCCGAGCAGTACTTC CASSLARSEQYF TRBJ2-7 TRBV5-4 12 NA NA
TGTGCCAGCAGCACCGACAGGTACCAAGAGACCCAGTACTTC CASSTDRYQETQYF TRBJ2-5 TRBV5-4 14 NA NA
TGTGCCAGCAGACCTGGACAGGGGGGAACCTACGAGCAGTACTTC CASRPGQGGTYEQYF TRBJ2-7 TRBV6-6 15 NA TRBD1
TGTGCCAGCAGCTTGTCCCCAAAAGGTGGGGGGTACCAAGAGACCCAGTACTTC CASSLSPKGGGYQETQYF TRBJ2-5 TRBV11-2 18 NA NA